A single sample gave rise to the 4 T cell receptor beta chains below, sequenced in a study of spatial heterogeneity in lung cancer (dated by TCRdb to the late 2010s). Sample time point, as interpreted from the label and publication: sample taken at primary tumor resection. Libraries were constructed by 5' RACE. The sequencer was a NextSeq 500. TCRdb itself trimmed the public reads at Q25 with fastp, ran MiXCR and retained productive beta chains. Entries are consolidated by CDR3 protein sequence, retaining the most common genes and DNA. For this sample the table gives about 21,000 distinct CDR3 sequences, of which 4.6% were detected only once. 7.4% of the sample belongs to the ten largest clones. This specimen consisted of PBMCs, obtained at surgery. The receptor source for this set is a male donor with early-stage non-small cell lung cancer.

The sample holds many counts of this clonotype. The CDR3 region has the DNA TGTGCCAGCAGCTTAGCCAGGGGTACTGAAGCTTTCTTT. Translation: CASSLARGTEAFF. The chain combines TRBV7-2 with TRBJ1-1, with D possibly TRBD1 on 6 matching bases. Germline V gene lookup returns CDR1 SGHTA and CDR2 FQGNSA. This CDR3 spans 13 amino acids. V was cut by 0 bases and J by 5 bases, with 7 bases left in between.

This clonotype was recorded at least ten times. The rearrangement links TRBV3-1 to TRBJ2-1; D gene uncertain. This CDR3 is built from 14 residues. CDR1 LGHDT and CDR2 YNNKEL come from the germline V gene (reference sequence). The V and J ends lost 4 bases and 3 bases respectively, with 10 bases between them. CDR3 nucleotides: TGTGCCAGCAGCCTGCTAGGGCGCTACAATGAGCAGTTCTTC. Translation gives CASSLLGRYNEQFF.

This clonotype came up many times. J is TRBJ2-1 and V is TRBV3-1, with TRBD1 identical over 9 bases. V dropped 6 bases and J dropped 0; count of bases not matched to a gene: 3. The CDR3 covers 15 residues. Looked up from germline, CDR1 is LGHDT and CDR2 is YNNKEL (reference sequence). The CDR3 DNA follows: TGTGCCAGCAGTCGGGACAGGGACTCCTACAATGAGCAGTTCTTC. The encoded protein is CASSRDRDSYNEQFF.

At least ten counts were recorded for this clonotype. The chain uses TRBV7-9 and TRBJ2-7, with unresolved D. Looked up from germline, CDR1 is SEHNR and CDR2 is FQNEAQ (reference sequence). V was trimmed by 5 bases and J by 2 bases, leaving 7 bases between them. The CDR3 totals 12 residues. DNA of the CDR3: TGTGCCAGCAGCCCCCTCCCCTACGAGCAGTACTTC. Encoded protein: CASSPLPYEQYF.